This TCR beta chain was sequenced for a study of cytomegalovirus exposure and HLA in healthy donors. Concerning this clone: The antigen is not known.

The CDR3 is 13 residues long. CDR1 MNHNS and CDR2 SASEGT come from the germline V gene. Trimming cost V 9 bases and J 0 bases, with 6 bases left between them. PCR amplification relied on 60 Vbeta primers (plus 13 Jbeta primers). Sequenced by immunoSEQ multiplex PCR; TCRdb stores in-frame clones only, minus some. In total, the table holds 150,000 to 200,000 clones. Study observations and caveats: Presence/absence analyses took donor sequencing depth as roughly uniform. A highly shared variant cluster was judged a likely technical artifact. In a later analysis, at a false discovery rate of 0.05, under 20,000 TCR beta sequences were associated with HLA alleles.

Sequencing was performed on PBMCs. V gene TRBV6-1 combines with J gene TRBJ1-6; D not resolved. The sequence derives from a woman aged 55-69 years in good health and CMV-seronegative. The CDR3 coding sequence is TGTGCCAGTGGGAGCTCCTATAATTCACCCCTCCACTTT. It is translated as CASGSSYNSPLHF.